The 19 T cell receptor beta chains given below trace back to one sample, sequenced in a study of shared T cell receptors in the human thymus. Assay: immunoSEQ multiplex PCR; the TCRdb copy retains only in-frame clones and omits some. This table holds a few hundred thousand clones, 95% found once. Sequenced material: thymocytes. Receptors were obtained from a human donor.

This chain links TRBV28 with TRBJ2-2, with TRBD2 matching over 7 bases. The CDR3 has 14 amino acids. Germline V CDR1 and CDR2: MDHEN, SYDVKM. The trim removed 5 bases at V and 3 bases at J, leaving 3 bases unmatched. The CDR3 DNA follows: TGTGCCAGCAGTCACCGGGGGGACACCGGGGAGCTGTTTTTT. Translation gives CASSHRGDTGELFF.

The rearrangement uses TRBV19 and TRBJ2-1; 9 nucleotides agree with TRBD2. Per germline, CDR1 LNHDA and CDR2 SQIVND (reference sequence). This CDR3 has 16 amino acids. With 4 bases clipped from V and 4 bases from J, the junction kept 8 bases outside the gene matches. The CDR3 sequence: CASSTWTSECYNEQFF. CDR3 nucleotides: TGTGCCAGTAGTACCTGGACTAGCGAGTGTTACAATGAGCAGTTCTTC.

The chain joins TRBV4-1 to TRBJ2-1, with no clear D. Germline V gene data show CDR1 as MGHRA and CDR2 as YSYEKL. V lost 1 base to trimming and J lost 10 bases, with 14 bases between them. The CDR3 is 14 amino acids. CDR3 DNA sequence: TGCGCCAGCAGCCAAGGTGGGCCCCTCTTAGAGCAGTTCTTC. This codes for CASSQGGPLLEQFF.

V usage is TRBV7-9 and J usage is TRBJ2-7; no clear D. Trimming removed 5 bases at V and 1 base at J, with 12 bases between. The CDR3 is made up of 14 amino acids. Germline CDR1 SEHNR, CDR2 FQNEAQ (reference sequence). The CDR3 nucleotides are TGTGCCAGCAGCCTCCCGCAGTTTTCCTACGAGCAGTACTTC. It is translated as CASSLPQFSYEQYF.

The chain employs TRBV11-2 and TRBJ1-1, with D possibly being TRBD1 (6 bases). Trimming removed 1 base from V and 3 bases from J, with 21 bases in between. Germline lookup yields CDR1 SGHAT and CDR2 FQNNGV. This CDR3 region has 18 residues. CDR3 sequence reads: CASSLGFGGGFTYTEAFF. In DNA, the CDR3 is TGTGCCAGCAGCTTAGGATTTGGCGGGGGCTTTACGTACACTGAAGCTTTCTTT.

This chain connects TRBV28 to TRBJ1-5; 7 positions agree with TRBD1. Germline CDR1 is MDHEN and CDR2 is SYDVKM. CDR3 length equals 16 residues. The ends lost 6 bases at V and 4 bases at J; junction bases unmatched: 12. Here the CDR3 reads CASSLRRDRANQPQHF. The CDR3, as DNA: TGTGCCAGCAGCCTTCGCCGGGACAGAGCTAATCAGCCCCAGCATTTT.

This chain connects TRBV11-2 to TRBJ2-6; a possible D gene is TRBD2 (6 bases). Germline CDR1 SGHAT, CDR2 FQNNGV. V dropped 5 bases and J dropped 2 bases, with 13 bases sitting between them. The CDR3 runs to 16 residues. The CDR3 sequence is CASSPSPGAGANVLTF. CDR3 nucleotide sequence: TGTGCCAGCAGCCCAAGCCCGGGAGCTGGGGCCAACGTCCTGACTTTC.

The gene calls are TRBV5-6 and TRBJ1-5; D unclear. V was pared by 0 bases and J by 7 bases, with 17 bases between. The CDR3 totals 16 residues. Germline V gene sequence: CDR1 SGHDT, CDR2 YYEEEE. CDR3 in amino acids: CASSLEGTSSGQPQHF. The CDR3 nucleotides are TGTGCCAGCAGCTTGGAAGGAACTTCTTCGGGGCAGCCCCAGCATTTT.

The J gene is TRBJ2-7, the V gene TRBV4-1; TRBD2 matches 8 bases. J gave up 2 bases and V 2 bases, and 8 bases lay outside the gene matches. The CDR3 is 16 amino acids. The germline CDR1 and CDR2 sequences are MGHRA and YSYEKL. CDR3 region: CASSQRRAGGTYEQYF. CDR3 DNA: TGCGCCAGCAGCCAAAGACGGGCGGGAGGAACCTACGAGCAGTACTTC.

V and J are TRBV5-4 and TRBJ2-3; D perhaps matches TRBD2 (5 bases). Between the trimmed V and J ends, which lost 0 bases and 1 base, there was a span of 9 bases. This CDR3 comprises 15 residues. Looked up from germline, CDR1 is SGHNT and CDR2 is YYREEE (reference sequence). In DNA form, the CDR3 reads TGTGCCAGCAGCTTGGTAGTTAGCGGCACAGATACGCAGTATTTT. Translating it yields CASSLVVSGTDTQYF.

V is TRBV29-1 and J is TRBJ2-1; D remains unclear. This CDR3 has 13 amino acids. The V end lost 4 bases, the J end lost 5 bases, and 12 bases lay between the germline ends. CDR1 is SQVTM, CDR2 ANQGSEA, per germline. CDR3 nucleotides: TGCAGCGTTGCCTACCCGGGCAACAATGAGCAGTTCTTC. Translating it yields CSVAYPGNNEQFF.

The chain is built from TRBV5-1 and TRBJ1-5, with a weak D call TRBD1 (5 bases). Per germline, CDR1 SGHRS and CDR2 YFSETQ. The ends were cut back, 1 base at V and 5 bases at J, with 13 bases in the middle. The CDR3 is made up of 15 amino acids. The CDR3: CASSLSARDHQPQHF. The CDR3, as DNA: TGCGCCAGCAGCTTGTCCGCCAGGGACCATCAGCCCCAGCATTTT.

The chain joins TRBV7-9 to TRBJ2-7; possible D gene TRBD2, 6 bases. The CDR3 extends over 17 amino acids. The germline V and J ends were trimmed by 1 base and 4 bases, with 20 bases remaining between them. Germline values: CDR1 SEHNR, CDR2 FQNEAQ (reference sequence). CDR3 in amino acids: CASSLVREGEEAYEQYF. The CDR3, as DNA: TGTGCCAGCAGCTTAGTTCGTGAAGGGGAGGAGGCGTACGAGCAGTACTTC.

This chain links TRBV2 with TRBJ2-5; no clear D. There are 12 residues in the CDR3. Trimming removed 11 bases at V and 0 bases at J, with 10 bases between. Germline lookup yields CDR1 SNHLY and CDR2 FYNNEI. CDR3 bases: TGTGCCCGCCGGGCATACCAAGAGACCCAGTACTTC. Residues: CARRAYQETQYF. Full variable domain (missing parts from reference TRBV2 and TRBJ2-5): EPEVTQTPSHQVTQMGQEVILRCVPISNHLYFYWYRQILGQKVEFLVSFYNNEISEKSEIFDDQFSVERPDGSNFTLKIRSTKLEDSAMYFCARRAYQETQYFGPGTRLLVL.

V usage is TRBV7-2 and J usage is TRBJ2-1; 9 nucleotides match TRBD2. V lost 5 bases, J lost 2 bases, and 10 bases stayed unmatched. The CDR3 length is 17 residues. Germline assignment: CDR1 SGHTA and CDR2 FQGNSA. Written as DNA, the CDR3 is TGTGCCAGCAGCCGGGACAGTAGCGGGAGCGCCTACAATGAGCAGTTCTTC. It codes for CASSRDSSGSAYNEQFF.

CDR3 sequence: CASSPIRQGPVGGSDEKLFF. The CDR3 bases are TGCGCCAGCAGCCCTATCAGACAGGGGCCCGTTGGGGGCTCTGATGAAAAACTGTTTTTT. The chain links TRBV4-1 to TRBJ1-4, with TRBD1 identical over 8 bases. The CDR3 covers 20 residues. Trimming took 4 bases from V and 6 from J; bases not matched to a gene: 22. The V gene's germline CDR1 is MGHRA and CDR2 YSYEKL.

The chain combines TRBV9 with TRBJ2-1; 7 bases agree with TRBD1. This CDR3 spans 16 amino acids. The germline CDR1 and CDR2 sequences are SGDLS and YYNGEE. Unmatched junction bases numbered 9, after V lost 4 bases and J lost 2 bases. The CDR3: CASSPTQGLTYNEQFF. The CDR3 DNA reads as TGTGCCAGCAGCCCCACACAGGGGCTAACCTACAATGAGCAGTTCTTC.

The chain is built from TRBV28 and TRBJ1-2; 10 positions agree with TRBD1. V gave up 8 bases and J gave up 4 bases; unmatched junction bases: 4. The CDR3 has 13 amino acids. The germline CDR1 and CDR2 sequences are MDHEN and SYDVKM. CDR3 coding DNA: TGTGCCAGCGGGACAGGGGAGGTCTATGGCTACACCTTC. The encoded protein is CASGTGEVYGYTF.

V usage is TRBV4-2 and J usage is TRBJ2-7, with 7 bases lining up with TRBD2. The CDR3 sequence is 17 residues long. V trimming: 0 bases; J trimming: 1 base; junction bases outside the gene matches: 9. Germline CDR1 and CDR2: LGHNA and YNFKEQ. CDR3 protein: CASSQDQRGQLSYEQYF. The CDR3, as DNA: TGTGCCAGCAGCCAAGATCAGCGGGGTCAGCTGTCCTACGAGCAGTACTTC.